These 24 T cell receptor beta chains came from one sample sequenced in a study of early T cells in non-severe SARS-CoV-2 infection. A single record per CDR3 protein comes from TCRdb applying MiXCR to the 5' RACE reads. This table has around 63,000 distinct CDR3 sequences, over 8% appearing once. Sample: whole blood, taken at baseline. The receptors come from an adult who was a healthcare worker with PCR-confirmed SARS-CoV-2 infection or an uninfected control (not recorded which).

Many counts were recorded for this clonotype. One junction end does not reproduce the germline sequence, and a read error may be involved. The rearrangement uses TRBV6-2 or TRBV6-3 and TRBJ2-7, with 7 bases matching TRBD1. The germline V gene encodes CDR1 MNHEY and CDR2 SVGEGT. The CDR3 consists of 14 residues. CDR3 nucleotides: TGTGCCAGCACTTACCGACAGGGCCCCTACGAGCAGTACTTC. It specifies CASTYRQGPYEQYF.

This clonotype came up once. The CDR3 does not close with the conserved phenylalanine or tryptophan, likely indicating a read error. The rearrangement links TRBV5-4 to TRBJ2-1; 11 positions agree with TRBD1. Germline V gene lookup returns CDR1 SGHNT and CDR2 YYREEE (reference sequence). The CDR3 is 15 amino acids. V shed 3 bases and J 6 bases; nucleotides not matched to a gene: 5. CDR3 residues: CASSSPGQGGNEQFY. The CDR3 DNA sequence: TGTGCCAGCAGCTCACCGGGACAGGGGGGCAATGAGCAGTTCTAC.

This clonotype was observed a handful of times. The chain recombines TRBV3-1 with TRBJ2-7; 9 positions agree with TRBD2. Looked up from germline, CDR1 is LGHDT and CDR2 is YNNKEL (reference sequence). Germline trimming cut 1 base from V and 6 bases from J; bases unmatched to any gene: 4. The CDR3 has 14 residues. The CDR3 is CASSQALAGTEQYF. CDR3 coding DNA: TGTGCCAGCAGCCAAGCCCTAGCGGGAACCGAGCAGTACTTC.

This chain joins TRBV7-9 and TRBJ1-1, with D hard to call. Germline CDR1 reads SEHNR; CDR2 reads FQNEAQ (reference sequence). This CDR3 has 15 residues. V shed 7 bases and J shed 3 bases, with 18 bases lying between them. The CDR3 DNA follows: TGTGCCAGCACTTCGCCCGGCAGCCAACACACTGAAGCTTTCTTT. Translation: CASTSPGSQHTEAFF.

This clonotype was seen a handful of times. This chain links TRBV7-2 with TRBJ1-1; possible D gene TRBD1, 6 bases. In germline, CDR1 is SGHTA, CDR2 FQGNSA. The V and J ends lost 3 bases and 1 base respectively, with 18 bases between them. This CDR3 spans 17 amino acids. The CDR3 nucleotides are TGTGCCAGCAGCTTGCTAAACCCCGGGACACCGAACACTGAAGCTTTCTTT. This codes for CASSLLNPGTPNTEAFF.

This clonotype is medium-sized (0.01 to 0.1%). The rearrangement links TRBV28 to TRBJ2-1, with 8 bases lining up with TRBD2. CDR1 is MDHEN and CDR2 is SYDVKM in the germline V gene. J gave up 5 bases and V 4 bases, and 10 bases lay outside the gene matches. The CDR3 consists of 16 residues. In DNA, the CDR3 is TGTGCCAGCAGTTCTCCGGGACTAGGGCCAGACAATGAGCAGTTCTTC. This translates into CASSSPGLGPDNEQFF. Variable domain in full (rest from reference TRBV28 and TRBJ2-1): DVKVTQSSRYLVKRTGEKVFLECVQDMDHENMFWYRQDPGLGLRLIYFSYDVKMKEKGDIPEGYSVSREKKERFSLILESASTNQTSMYLCASSSPGLGPDNEQFFGPGTRLTVL.

In its sample, this clonotype was seen many times. J is TRBJ2-3 and V is TRBV24-1; D call uncertain. The CDR3 consists of 12 residues. V lost 3 bases and J 5 bases, leaving 5 bases between the germline ends. Germline values: CDR1 KGHDR, CDR2 SFDVKD. The CDR3 loop reads CATSDRRDTQYF. CDR3 in DNA: TGTGCCACCAGTGATCGGAGAGATACGCAGTATTTT.

This CDR3 reads CSARDVFRQAEYEAFF. The DNA for the CDR3 is TGCAGTGCTAGAGATGTTTTTCGGCAAGCAGAATATGAAGCTTTCTTT. This chain uses TRBV20-1 with TRBJ1-1; D call uncertain. Looked up from germline, CDR1 is DFQATT and CDR2 is SNEGSKA (reference sequence). Deletions cut 0 bases from V and 7 bases from J, with 21 bases between. The CDR3 runs to 16 residues.

This clonotype occurred a few times. The chain recombines TRBV4-1 with TRBJ2-5; 8 nucleotides agree with TRBD2. V lost 1 base, J lost 1 base, and 14 bases stayed unmatched. The CDR3 length is 19 residues. Germline lookup yields CDR1 MGHRA and CDR2 YSYEKL. CDR3: CASSQVVAGQLGVQETQYF. The CDR3 coding sequence is TGCGCCAGCAGCCAAGTCGTAGCGGGACAACTCGGGGTCCAAGAGACCCAGTACTTC.

This clonotype was picked up a small number of times. V gene TRBV5-1 combines with J gene TRBJ2-5; 7 bases line up with TRBD2. With V trimmed by 7 bases and J by 0 bases, 9 bases remained unmatched. This CDR3 is built from 15 residues. Germline V CDR1 and CDR2: SGHRS, YFSETQ. Written as DNA, the CDR3 is TGCGCCAGCGGGCGGGAGCCCATGTACCAAGAGACCCAGTACTTC. Translating gives CASGREPMYQETQYF. Drawing the rest from reference TRBV5-1 and TRBJ2-5, the complete variable domain is KAGVTQTPRYLIKTRGQQVTLSCSPISGHRSVSWYQQTPGQGLQFLFEYFSETQRNKGNFPGRFSGRQFSNSRSEMNVSTLELGDSALYLCASGREPMYQETQYFGPGTRLLVL.

The rearrangement uses TRBV10-2 and TRBJ1-5; D gene ambiguous. The CDR3 extends over 20 amino acids. Germline V lookup: CDR1 WSHSY, CDR2 SAAADI. Trimming left V 0 bases short and J 6 bases short, with 27 bases between. CDR3 residues: CASSESGVEKGVTEFQPQHF. DNA of the CDR3: TGCGCCAGCAGTGAGTCCGGCGTTGAAAAGGGCGTTACGGAGTTTCAGCCCCAGCATTTT.

This clonotype came up a few times. The CDR3 DNA reads as TGTGCCAGCAGGGTACCGGACTGGAATCAGCCCCAGCATTTT. Protein product: CASRVPDWNQPQHF. The chain uses TRBV28 and TRBJ1-5; D unclear. V was cut by 6 bases and J by 4 bases, with 13 bases left in between. The CDR3 loop spans 14 amino acids. CDR1 is MDHEN, CDR2 SYDVKM, per germline.

A few counts support this clonotype. This chain joins TRBV7-2 and TRBJ2-7; D is unresolved. Trimming cost V 1 base and J 1 base, with 11 bases left between them. Germline CDR1 and CDR2: SGHTA and FQGNSA. This CDR3 contains 15 residues. CDR3 sequence (DNA): TGTGCCAGCAGCTTAGAGGCAGGACCGTCCTACGAGCAGTACTTC. This gives the protein CASSLEAGPSYEQYF. The variable domain in full, with the rest retrieved from reference TRBV7-2 and TRBJ2-7, is GAGVSQSPSNKVTEKGKDVELRCDPISGHTALYWYRQSLGQGLEFLIYFQGNSAPDKSGLPSDRFSAERTGGSVSTLTIQRTQQEDSAVYLCASSLEAGPSYEQYFGPGTRLTVT.

This clonotype has a handful of counts. The V call is TRBV7-2, the J call TRBJ2-7; D is unclear. CDR1 is SGHTA and CDR2 is FQGNSA in the germline V gene. V lost 3 bases, J lost 5 bases, and 14 bases lay in between. This CDR3 has 14 amino acids. The CDR3 loop reads CASSFFGLGNEQYF. DNA of the CDR3: TGTGCCAGCAGCTTCTTTGGGCTCGGTAACGAGCAGTACTTC.

CDR3 in amino acids: CSVSGGTEAFF. For the CDR3, the DNA is TGCAGCGTTTCGGGGGGCACTGAAGCTTTCTTT. The chain is built from TRBV29-1 and TRBJ1-1; the D gene is possibly TRBD1 (5 bases). With 5 bases removed from V and 4 bases from J, the gap between germline ends came to 8 bases. CDR1 and CDR2 (germline): SQVTM, ANQGSEA. The CDR3 is 11 amino acids.

This clonotype was seen ten or more times. The chain uses TRBV10-3 and TRBJ2-7, with 8 positions matching TRBD1. After removal of 2 bases from V and 3 bases from J, the junction contained 12 bases not matched to a gene. In germline, CDR1 is ENHRY, CDR2 SYGVKD. This CDR3 is built from 17 residues. The CDR3 region has the DNA TGTGCCATCAGTGAGCGAACTTCGACAGGGGTCCGCTACGAGCAGTACTTC. Protein: CAISERTSTGVRYEQYF.

This clonotype occurred many times. The chain recombines TRBV7-9 with TRBJ2-3; no clear D gene. The germline V and J ends were trimmed by 5 bases and 6 bases, with 9 bases remaining between them. Germline CDR1 and CDR2: SEHNR and FQNEAQ (reference sequence). The CDR3 consists of 12 residues. CDR3 bases: TGTGCCAGCAGCGCGAGCCCGGATACGCAGTATTTT. It is translated as CASSASPDTQYF.

This clonotype turned up a few times. The rearrangement joins TRBV28 to TRBJ2-3; the match to TRBD2 covers 15 bases. J gave up 2 bases and V 3 bases, and 6 bases lay outside the gene matches. Germline CDR1 is MDHEN and CDR2 is SYDVKM. This CDR3 has 18 residues. The CDR3 region is CASSFSGLAGGHTDTQYF. As DNA, the CDR3 is TGTGCCAGCAGTTTCTCAGGACTAGCGGGAGGGCACACAGATACGCAGTATTTT.

This clonotype was recorded at least ten times. A much larger clone lies one base from this, so it may be a read error. This CDR3 fails to terminate in the conserved phenylalanine or tryptophan, so it likely reflects a read error. The chain combines TRBV9 with TRBJ2-5; 7 nucleotides line up with TRBD1. The germline gives CDR1 SGDLS, CDR2 YYNGEE. CDR3 length: 14 amino acids. The V gene end was trimmed by 4 bases and the J gene end by 5 bases; junction bases not matched to a gene: 8. Written as DNA, the CDR3 is TGTGCCAGCAGCTTACAGGGGAGTGGGGAGACCCAGTACCTC. This codes for CASSLQGSGETQYL.

This clonotype has ten or more counts. This rearrangement joins TRBV5-5 to TRBJ2-7; no reliable D call. The CDR3 covers 12 residues. Trimming shortened V by 4 bases and J by 6 bases, and 11 bases separated the two germline ends. Germline assignment: CDR1 SGHKS and CDR2 YYEKEE (reference sequence). CDR3 residues: CASSLVGGEQYF. The CDR3, as DNA: TGTGCCAGCAGCCTAGTGGGTGGCGAGCAGTACTTC.

The CDR3 reads CAISPGAYGYTF. In nucleotides, the CDR3 is TGTGCCATCAGCCCCGGGGCTTATGGCTACACCTTC. The V gene is TRBV10-3, the J gene TRBJ1-2; D perhaps matches TRBD1 (5 bases). CDR1 is ENHRY and CDR2 is SYGVKD in the germline V gene. The V end was cut by 6 bases, the J end by 5 bases, with 10 bases between. The CDR3 extends over 12 amino acids.

This clonotype turned up a few times. The J gene is TRBJ2-3, the V gene TRBV5-1; 8 bases align to TRBD2. This CDR3 region has 15 residues. Losses at the gene ends were 0 bases for V and 3 bases for J; bases not matched to a gene: 3. Per the germline V gene, CDR1 is SGHRS and CDR2 is YFSETQ. As DNA, the CDR3 is TGCGCCAGCAGCTTGGCTAGCGGGCCAACAGATACGCAGTATTTT. It translates to CASSLASGPTDTQYF.

This clonotype was seen many times. This rearrangement joins TRBV29-1 to TRBJ2-5, with D tentatively TRBD2 (5 bases). This CDR3 has 11 amino acids. Between the trimmed V and J ends, which lost 3 bases and 12 bases, there was a span of 14 bases. Germline V lookup: CDR1 SQVTM, CDR2 ANQGSEA. CDR3 sequence: CSVEDPPGEYF. Written as DNA, the CDR3 is TGCAGCGTTGAGGACCCCCCCGGGGAGTACTTC.

This clonotype was observed a few times. This CDR3 fails to terminate in the conserved phenylalanine or tryptophan, so it likely reflects a read error. The chain carries TRBV6-6 and TRBJ2-1; 7 nucleotides match TRBD2. CDR1 and CDR2 from the germline V gene are MNHNY and SVGAGI (reference sequence). The CDR3 sequence is 12 residues long. The CDR3 loop is CGTLAGVNEQFS. The CDR3 bases are TGTGGCACCCTGGCGGGAGTCAATGAGCAGTTCTCC.